This T cell receptor (beta chain) was documented in a study of blood T cell repertoires in COVID-19. Study-level background: From the United States, Italy and Spain came samples of acute and convalescent COVID-19. T cells, B-cell-depleted T cells, or PBMCs supplied cDNA or gDNA.

Participants' reported clinical history set cohort assignment. In the original workflow: Amplified reference gene primers provided the basis for estimating nucleated cell counts. Measured with immunoSEQ multiplex PCR; TCRdb has only the in-frame clones, and not every one. V and J calls and clone size are given by that table; D and trimming were obtained from the DNA. The data show a few hundred thousand clones, with around 81% seen just once and approximately 4.6% held by the top ten. The germline V gene has CDR1 SGHDN and CDR2 FVKESK. The CDR3 spans 14 residues. With 4 bases clipped from V and 9 bases from J, the junction kept 6 bases outside the gene matches.

Source material: PBMCs or T cells enriched from blood (not recorded which). This TCR derives from a man younger than 40 with acute COVID-19. V is TRBV14 and J is TRBJ1-6, with TRBD1 matching over 7 bases. CDR3 in DNA: TGTGCCAGCAGCCGGACAGGCCCTGCTTCACCCCTCCACTTT. It specifies CASSRTGPASPLHF. Filled out from reference TRBV14 and TRBJ1-6, the complete variable domain reads EAGVTQFPSHSVIEKGQTVTLRCDPISGHDNLYWYRRVMGKEIKFLLHFVKESKQDESGMPNNRFLAERTGGTYSTLKVQPAELEDSGVYFCASSRTGPASPLHFGNGTRLTVT.